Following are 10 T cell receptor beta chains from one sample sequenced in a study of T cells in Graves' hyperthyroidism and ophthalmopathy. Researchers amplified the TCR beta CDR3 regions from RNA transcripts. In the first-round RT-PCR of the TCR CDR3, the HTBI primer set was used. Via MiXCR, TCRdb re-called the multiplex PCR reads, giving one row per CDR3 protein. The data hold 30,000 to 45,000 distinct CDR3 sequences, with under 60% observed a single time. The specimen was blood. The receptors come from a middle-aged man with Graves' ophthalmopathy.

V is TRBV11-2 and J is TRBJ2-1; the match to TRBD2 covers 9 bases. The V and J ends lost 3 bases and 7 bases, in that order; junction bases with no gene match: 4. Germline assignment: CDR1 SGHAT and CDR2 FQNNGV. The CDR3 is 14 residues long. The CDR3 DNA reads TGTGCCAGCAGCTTCGCGACTAGCGGAAATGAGCAGTTCTTC. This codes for CASSFATSGNEQFF.

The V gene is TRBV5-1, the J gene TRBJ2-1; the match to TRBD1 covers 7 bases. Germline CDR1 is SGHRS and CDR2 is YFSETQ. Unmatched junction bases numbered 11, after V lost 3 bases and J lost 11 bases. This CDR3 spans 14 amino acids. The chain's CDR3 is CASSSETGLSQQFF. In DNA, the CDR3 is TGCGCCAGCAGCTCCGAGACAGGGCTTAGTCAGCAGTTCTTC. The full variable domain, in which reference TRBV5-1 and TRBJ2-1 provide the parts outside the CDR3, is KAGVTQTPRYLIKTRGQQVTLSCSPISGHRSVSWYQQTPGQGLQFLFEYFSETQRNKGNFPGRFSGRQFSNSRSEMNVSTLELGDSALYLCASSSETGLSQQFFGPGTRLTVL.

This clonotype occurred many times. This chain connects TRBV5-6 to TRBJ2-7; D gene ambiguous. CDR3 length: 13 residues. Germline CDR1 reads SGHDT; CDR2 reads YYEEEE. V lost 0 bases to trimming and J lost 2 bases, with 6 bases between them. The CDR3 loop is CASSLASTYEQYF. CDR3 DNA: TGTGCCAGCAGCTTGGCTTCCACCTACGAGCAGTACTTC.

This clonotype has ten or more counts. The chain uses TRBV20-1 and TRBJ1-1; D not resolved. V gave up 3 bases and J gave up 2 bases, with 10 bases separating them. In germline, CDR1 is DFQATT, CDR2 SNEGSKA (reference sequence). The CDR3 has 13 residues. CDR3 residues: CSASGDYNTEAFF. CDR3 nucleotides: TGCAGTGCTAGCGGCGATTATAACACTGAAGCTTTCTTT.

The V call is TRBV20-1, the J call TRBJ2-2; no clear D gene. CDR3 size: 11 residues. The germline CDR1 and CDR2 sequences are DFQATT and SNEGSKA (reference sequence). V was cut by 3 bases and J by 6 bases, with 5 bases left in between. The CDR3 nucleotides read TGCAGTGCTAGCGCATCCGGGGAGCTGTTTTTT. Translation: CSASASGELFF.

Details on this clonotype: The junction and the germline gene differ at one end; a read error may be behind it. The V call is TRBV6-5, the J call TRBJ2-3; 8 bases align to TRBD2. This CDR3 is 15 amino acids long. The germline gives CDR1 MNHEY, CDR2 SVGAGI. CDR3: CASSLSGGDTDAQYF. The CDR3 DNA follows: TGCGCCAGCAGTTTATCGGGAGGGGACACAGATGCGCAGTATTTT.

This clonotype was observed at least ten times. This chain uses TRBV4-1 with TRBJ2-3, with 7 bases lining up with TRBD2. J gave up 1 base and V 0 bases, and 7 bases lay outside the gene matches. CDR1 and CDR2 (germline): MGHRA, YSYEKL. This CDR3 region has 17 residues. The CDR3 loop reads CASSQEQSSGRTDTQYF. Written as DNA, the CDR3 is TGCGCCAGCAGCCAAGAGCAGTCTAGCGGACGCACAGATACGCAGTATTTT.

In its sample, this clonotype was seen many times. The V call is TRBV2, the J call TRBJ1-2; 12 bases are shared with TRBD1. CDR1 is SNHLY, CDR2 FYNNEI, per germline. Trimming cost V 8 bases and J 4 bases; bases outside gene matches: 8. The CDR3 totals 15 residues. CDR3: CASSQGQGAGYGYTF. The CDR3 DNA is TGTGCCAGCTCGCAGGGACAGGGGGCTGGCTATGGCTACACCTTC. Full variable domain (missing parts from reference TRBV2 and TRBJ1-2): EPEVTQTPSHQVTQMGQEVILRCVPISNHLYFYWYRQILGQKVEFLVSFYNNEISEKSEIFDDQFSVERPDGSNFTLKIRSTKLEDSAMYFCASSQGQGAGYGYTFGSGTRLTVV.

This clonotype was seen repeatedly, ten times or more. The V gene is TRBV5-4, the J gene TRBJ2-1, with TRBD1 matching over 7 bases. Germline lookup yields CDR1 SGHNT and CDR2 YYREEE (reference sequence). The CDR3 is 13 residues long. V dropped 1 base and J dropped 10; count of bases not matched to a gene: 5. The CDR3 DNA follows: TGTGCCAGCAGCTTGAAGGGGGCAAGGGAGCAGTTCTTC. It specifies CASSLKGAREQFF.

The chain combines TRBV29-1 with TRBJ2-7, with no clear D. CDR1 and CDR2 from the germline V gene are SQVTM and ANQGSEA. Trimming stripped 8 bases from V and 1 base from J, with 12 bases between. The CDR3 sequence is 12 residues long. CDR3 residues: CSSYAESYEQYF. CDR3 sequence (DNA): TGCAGCAGTTATGCAGAATCCTACGAGCAGTACTTC.